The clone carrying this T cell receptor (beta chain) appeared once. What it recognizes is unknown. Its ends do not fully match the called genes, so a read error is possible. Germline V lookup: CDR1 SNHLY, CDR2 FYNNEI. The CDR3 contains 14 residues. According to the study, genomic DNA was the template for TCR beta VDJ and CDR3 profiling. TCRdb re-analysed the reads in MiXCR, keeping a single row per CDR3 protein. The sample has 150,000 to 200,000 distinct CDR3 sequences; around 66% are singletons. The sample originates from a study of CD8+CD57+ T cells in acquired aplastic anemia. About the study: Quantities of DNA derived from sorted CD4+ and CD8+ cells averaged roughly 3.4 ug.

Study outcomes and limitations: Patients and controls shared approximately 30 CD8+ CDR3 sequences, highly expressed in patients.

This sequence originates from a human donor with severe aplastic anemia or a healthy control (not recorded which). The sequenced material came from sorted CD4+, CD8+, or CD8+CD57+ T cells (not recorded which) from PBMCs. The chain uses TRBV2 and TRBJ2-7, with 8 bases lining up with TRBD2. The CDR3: CAISDRGGSYEQYF. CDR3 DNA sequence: TGTGCCATCAGTGACCGGGGGGGTTCCTACGAGCAGTACTTC.